The following is a TCR beta chain sequence with its context. Profiling relied on immunoSEQ multiplex PCR, and the TCRdb table lists in-frame clones only, not all of them. The sample carries about 170,000 clones, more than 75% recorded once. These data originate in a study of blood T cell repertoires in COVID-19. Germline CDR1 is ENHRY and CDR2 is SYGVKD. The V gene lost 8 bases and the J gene lost 9 bases, with 17 bases spanning the gap. This CDR3 spans 12 amino acids. The sequence derives from a man between 70 and 80 years old with acute or convalescent COVID-19. The chain carries TRBV10-3 and TRBJ2-7; D possibly corresponds to TRBD2 (5 bases). The sample consisted of peripheral blood. The CDR3 DNA reads TGTGCCATCGACTCCCACGGCGAGGGGCAGTACTTC. Amino acid sequence: CAIDSHGEGQYF.